The 23 T cell receptor beta chains listed next were all sequenced from one sample in a study of blood T cell repertoires in COVID-19. Assay used: immunoSEQ multiplex PCR; TCRdb lists only in-frame clones, some missing. Here the sample spans 250,000 to 350,000 clones, approximately 92% being singletons. Sample: PBMCs or T cells enriched from blood (not recorded which). These receptor sequences come from a woman aged 25 to 39 who had recovered from COVID-19.

This chain connects TRBV5-1 to TRBJ1-4; TRBD1 matches 7 bases. J gave up 1 base and V 4 bases, and 1 base lay outside the gene matches. The CDR3 has 14 amino acids. Germline V gene sequence: CDR1 SGHRS, CDR2 YFSETQ. This CDR3 reads CASSHRGTNEKLFF. As DNA, the CDR3 is TGCGCCAGCAGCCACAGGGGAACTAATGAAAAACTGTTTTTT.

The V call is TRBV6-1, the J call TRBJ2-5; tentatively, D is TRBD2 (5 bases). CDR3 length equals 16 residues. CDR1 is MNHNS and CDR2 is SASEGT in the germline V gene. V lost 0 bases and J 4 bases, leaving 15 bases between the germline ends. As DNA, the CDR3 is TGTGCCAGCAGTGAAGCCACCGGGGTTAGGATAGAGACCCAGTACTTC. Amino acid sequence: CASSEATGVRIETQYF.

This sequence joins TRBV13 and TRBJ1-6, with 8 nucleotides matching TRBD1. This CDR3 is built from 15 residues. The V segment lost 5 bases and the J segment 14 bases; nucleotides outside the gene matches: 14. Germline loops: CDR1 PRHDT, CDR2 FYEKMQ (reference sequence). The CDR3 coding sequence is TGTGCCAGCAGCACACGACAGGGGCTCCTGGAGGCCCTCCACTTT. It translates to CASSTRQGLLEALHF.

The J gene is TRBJ1-1, the V gene TRBV29-1; tentative D call: TRBD1 (6 bases). Germline assignment: CDR1 SQVTM and CDR2 ANQGSEA. The CDR3 runs to 14 residues. Trimming removed 8 bases at V and 1 base at J, with 17 bases between. The CDR3: CSSPGLGANTEAFF. The CDR3 nucleotides read TGCAGCTCCCCGGGTCTGGGGGCGAACACTGAAGCTTTCTTT.

This clone was seen a handful of times. The chain couples TRBV24-1 to TRBJ1-2; D is undetermined. The CDR3 has 14 amino acids. Trimming stripped 0 bases from V and 4 bases from J, with 8 bases between. CDR1 KGHDR and CDR2 SFDVKD come from the germline V gene. Here the CDR3 reads CATSDLNGFYGYTF. CDR3 nucleotides: TGTGCCACCAGTGATTTGAACGGGTTCTATGGCTACACCTTC.

In the case of this clone: Distinct nucleotide sequences in the sample also encode this CDR3. The rearrangement uses TRBV18 and TRBJ2-3; D remains unclear. CDR1 and CDR2 from the germline V gene are KGHSH and LQKENI. V dropped 2 bases and J dropped 3 bases, with 3 bases sitting between them. The CDR3 sequence is 12 residues long. The CDR3 sequence is CASSPSTDTQYF. CDR3 in DNA: TGTGCCAGCTCACCATCAACAGATACGCAGTATTTT.

The chain carries TRBV28 and TRBJ1-1, with 7 bases that match TRBD1. The germline gives CDR1 MDHEN, CDR2 SYDVKM. The CDR3 is 14 residues long. The trim removed 6 bases at V and 0 bases at J, leaving 4 bases unmatched. The DNA for the CDR3 is TGTGCCAGCAGAACAGGGGACCTGAACACTGAAGCTTTCTTT. Translation: CASRTGDLNTEAFF.

The chain is built from TRBV27 and TRBJ1-2, with TRBD1 identical over 7 bases. Unmatched junction bases numbered 10, after V lost 6 bases and J lost 6 bases. Per the germline V gene, CDR1 is MNHEY and CDR2 is SMNVEV (reference sequence). CDR3 size: 14 residues. CDR3 bases: TGTGCCAGCAGCTTTATAGACAGGGAGGATGGCTACACCTTC. It specifies CASSFIDREDGYTF.

The gene calls are TRBV4-2 and TRBJ2-7; 10 bases map to TRBD2. Per the germline V gene, CDR1 is LGHNA and CDR2 is YNFKEQ. The V and J ends lost 1 base and 7 bases, in that order; junction bases with no gene match: 7. This CDR3 comprises 15 residues. CDR3 nucleotides: TGTGCCAGCAGCCAAGGGCTAGCGGGAGCGGGTGAGCAGTACTTC. Its translation is CASSQGLAGAGEQYF.

V gene TRBV18 combines with J gene TRBJ2-7; TRBD2 is a possible D gene (5 bases). The germline V and J ends were trimmed by 1 base and 4 bases, with 14 bases remaining between them. The CDR3 has 15 residues. Germline CDR1 reads KGHSH; CDR2 reads LQKENI. Here the CDR3 reads CASSPQERTSYEQYF. CDR3 DNA: TGTGCCAGCTCACCACAAGAGCGGACCTCGTACGAGCAGTACTTC.

Here the CDR3 DNA reads TGTGCCAGCAGCGACATCTTCCGGGAGGGAAACACTGAAGCTTTCTTT. The encoded protein is CASSDIFREGNTEAFF. V and J are TRBV11-1 and TRBJ1-1; D remains ambiguous. Germline loops: CDR1 SGHAT, CDR2 FQDESV (reference sequence). CDR3 length equals 16 residues. V was clipped by 5 bases and J by 2 bases, with 18 bases between them. The variable domain in full, with the rest retrieved from reference TRBV11-1 and TRBJ1-1, is EAEVAQSPRYKITEKSQAVAFWCDPISGHATLYWYRQILGQGPELLVQFQDESVVDDSQLPKDRFSAERLKGVDSTLKIQPAELGDSAMYLCASSDIFREGNTEAFFGQGTRLTVV.

The chain joins TRBV6-5 to TRBJ1-3; weak D call: TRBD1 (5 bases). The V gene's germline CDR1 is MNHEY and CDR2 SVGAGI. This CDR3 is built from 16 residues. V dropped 0 bases and J dropped 1 base, with 10 bases sitting between them. CDR3 sequence: CASSYSPGRSGNTIYF. The CDR3 DNA reads as TGTGCCAGCAGTTACTCCCCAGGGCGGTCTGGAAACACCATATATTTT.

V usage is TRBV6-5 and J usage is TRBJ1-3; D is possibly TRBD1 (6 bases). The CDR3 loop spans 14 amino acids. Per the germline V gene, CDR1 is MNHEY and CDR2 is SVGAGI. V lost 6 bases and J lost 4, with 13 bases in between. CDR3 sequence reads: CASRATGSGNTIYF. For the CDR3, the DNA is TGTGCCAGCAGAGCAACAGGGTCCGGAAACACCATATATTTT.

The genes are TRBV19 and TRBJ1-2; TRBD1 is a possible D gene (6 bases). Germline V gives CDR1 LNHDA, CDR2 SQIVND (reference sequence). The V gene lost 5 bases and the J gene lost 0 bases, with 13 bases spanning the gap. CDR3 length equals 15 residues. The CDR3 reads CASSPTDSSNYGYTF. DNA for the CDR3: TGTGCCAGTAGTCCCACGGACAGTTCTAACTATGGCTACACCTTC.

The chain is built from TRBV7-8 and TRBJ2-1; 8 positions agree with TRBD2. Germline V gene sequence: CDR1 SGHVS, CDR2 FQNEAQ. This CDR3 region has 17 residues. Germline trimming cut 0 bases from V and 4 bases from J; bases unmatched to any gene: 8. In nucleotides, the CDR3 is TGTGCCAGCAGCTTAGCACTAGCGGATCTCTCTTACAATGAGCAGTTCTTC. Translated: CASSLALADLSYNEQFF. Full variable domain (outside the CDR3, taken from reference TRBV7-8 and TRBJ2-1): GAGVSQSPRYKVAKRGQDVALRCDPISGHVSLFWYQQALGQGPEFLTYFQNEAQLDKSGLPSDRFFAERPEGSVSTLKIQRTQQEDSAVYLCASSLALADLSYNEQFFGPGTRLTVL.

V gene TRBV9 combines with J gene TRBJ2-5; 9 positions match TRBD1. The CDR3 covers 15 residues. The junction had 4 bases not matched to a gene; V was cut back by 0 bases and J by 4 bases. Per the germline V gene, CDR1 is SGDLS and CDR2 is YYNGEE. CDR3 bases: TGTGCCAGCAGCGTAGCGGGACAGGGTGTAGAGACCCAGTACTTC. Translated: CASSVAGQGVETQYF.

This clone was observed a single time. The rearrangement joins TRBV28 to TRBJ1-1; unclear D gene. CDR1 is MDHEN, CDR2 SYDVKM, per germline. The length of the CDR3 is 13 residues. Trimming took 6 bases from V and 2 from J, leaving 10 bases between them. The DNA of the CDR3 is TGTGCCAGCAGCTTTGCGGATAACACTGAAGCTTTCTTT. Its protein is CASSFADNTEAFF.

The rearrangement uses TRBV28 and TRBJ2-5; 15 bases are shared with TRBD2. CDR3 length: 16 amino acids. Germline-derived CDR1 and CDR2 are MDHEN and SYDVKM. V shed 5 bases and J 7 bases; nucleotides not matched to a gene: 8. This CDR3 is CASSLGLAGGDGTQYF. The CDR3 DNA follows: TGTGCCAGCAGTCTTGGACTAGCGGGGGGGGATGGGACCCAGTACTTC.

The chain carries TRBV6-5 and TRBJ2-7; no definite D call. Germline CDR1 and CDR2: MNHEY and SVGAGI. V was cut by 2 bases and J by 2 bases, with 10 bases left in between. The CDR3 length is 14 residues. The CDR3 bases are TGTGCCAGCAGTTACCGGCTAGTCGCCTACGAGCAGTACTTC. Translated: CASSYRLVAYEQYF.

J is TRBJ2-2 and V is TRBV2, with 8 bases aligning to TRBD1. Germline V gives CDR1 SNHLY, CDR2 FYNNEI. The CDR3 has 13 amino acids. With V trimmed by 7 bases and J by 8 bases, 6 bases remained unmatched. For the CDR3, the DNA is TGTGCCAGCAACGGACAGGGCACAGGGGAGCTGTTTTTT. This translates into CASNGQGTGELFF.

The chain employs TRBV19 and TRBJ1-6; D remains ambiguous. Germline lookup yields CDR1 LNHDA and CDR2 SQIVND (reference sequence). This CDR3 region has 13 residues. V was cut by 3 bases and J by 8 bases, with 8 bases left in between. This CDR3 is CASSMYRDSPLHF. The CDR3 DNA is TGTGCCAGTAGTATGTATCGGGATTCACCCCTCCACTTT.

This chain links TRBV3-1 (or the pseudogene TRBV3-2) with TRBJ2-5; 8 bases match TRBD2. CDR3 length: 16 amino acids. J was trimmed by 3 bases and V by 5 bases; bases with no gene match: 11. Looked up from germline, CDR1 is LGHDT and CDR2 is YNNKEL (reference sequence). CDR3 coding DNA: TGTGCCAGCAGCGCCCGGGGGAGCGGGGGTAAAGAGACCCAGTACTTC. It codes for CASSARGSGGKETQYF.

V usage is TRBV5-1 and J usage is TRBJ2-5; a weak D match, TRBD2 (6 bases). Trimming removed 4 bases from V and 5 bases from J, with 15 bases in between. Germline loops: CDR1 SGHRS, CDR2 YFSETQ. The CDR3 extends over 14 amino acids. The CDR3 protein is CASSPEGRWETQYF. The DNA for the CDR3 is TGCGCCAGCAGCCCGGAGGGCCGGTGGGAGACCCAGTACTTC.